These 29 T cell receptor beta chains were all obtained from the same sample, sequenced in a study of shared clonotypes between healthy human individuals. The repertoire was sequenced with immunoSEQ multiplex PCR; TCRdb's copy has only in-frame clones and lacks some. Found here are about 110,000 clones, just over 65% of them singletons; the top ten hold 24%. The material sequenced was memory CD8+ T cells sorted from blood. Subset specified: CD45RO+ cells pooled with CCR7-negative TemRA cells. These receptors were taken from a woman younger than 45 in good health.

The genes are TRBV6-1 and TRBJ2-7; D unresolved. The V gene's germline CDR1 is MNHNS and CDR2 SASEGT. Trimming took 2 bases from V and 5 from J, leaving 10 bases between them. The CDR3 length is 13 residues. CDR3 sequence reads: CASSESEYNEQYF. The CDR3 DNA reads as TGTGCCAGCAGTGAAAGCGAGTACAACGAGCAGTACTTC.

The chain combines TRBV7-8 with TRBJ1-4; tentatively, D is TRBD1 (6 bases). There are 15 residues in the CDR3. Per germline, CDR1 SGHVS and CDR2 FQNEAQ. V was trimmed by 1 base and J by 7 bases, leaving 13 bases between them. The CDR3 here is CASSLGEDSSEKLFF. CDR3 coding DNA: TGTGCCAGCAGCTTAGGCGAGGACAGTTCTGAAAAACTGTTTTTT.

The V call is TRBV19, the J call TRBJ2-5; D possibly corresponds to TRBD2 (5 bases). Germline V CDR1 and CDR2: LNHDA, SQIVND (reference sequence). The CDR3 has 13 amino acids. With 2 bases removed from V and 5 bases from J, the gap between germline ends came to 9 bases. The CDR3 DNA follows: TGTGCCAGTAGTATAATGGAGCGGGAGACCCAGTACTTC. This encodes CASSIMERETQYF.

CDR3 protein: CASSELGTSYEQYF. Written as DNA, the CDR3 is TGTGCCAGCAGCGAACTCGGGACGTCTTACGAGCAGTACTTC. This chain connects TRBV6-1 to TRBJ2-7, with D perhaps being TRBD1 or TRBD2 (5 bases each). Trimming cost V 6 bases and J 4 bases, with 16 bases left between them. CDR3 length: 14 amino acids. CDR1 is MNHNS, CDR2 SASEGT, per germline.

This clone was seen just once. The chain joins TRBV7-9 to TRBJ1-1; D perhaps matches TRBD1 (5 bases). Trimming stripped 5 bases from V and 1 base from J, with 11 bases between. Germline V gives CDR1 SEHNR, CDR2 FQNEAQ (reference sequence). The CDR3 is 14 residues long. Written as DNA, the CDR3 is TGTGCCAGCAGCATAATACAGGCGAACACTGAAGCTTTCTTT. This gives the protein CASSIIQANTEAFF.

Many counts were recorded for this clone. The rearrangement links TRBV5-5 to TRBJ2-7; D may match TRBD1 or TRBD2 (5 bases each). Germline V gene sequence: CDR1 SGHKS, CDR2 YYEKEE (reference sequence). Trimming removed 0 bases from V and 4 bases from J, with 11 bases in between. There are 14 residues in the CDR3. The CDR3 region is CASSLAGADYEQYF. CDR3 nucleotide sequence: TGTGCCAGCAGCTTGGCCGGGGCGGATTACGAGCAGTACTTC.

The CDR3 DNA follows: TGTGCCACCACGGGCGTACTAGCGGGAGACTACAATGAGCAGTTCTTC. Encoded protein: CATTGVLAGDYNEQFF. V gene TRBV10-3 combines with J gene TRBJ2-1; TRBD2 agrees at 11 bases. The CDR3 consists of 16 residues. The trim removed 10 bases at V and 3 bases at J, leaving 11 bases unmatched. CDR1 and CDR2 (germline): ENHRY, SYGVKD.

The chain links TRBV18 to TRBJ2-3; 10 bases line up with TRBD2. The V gene's germline CDR1 is KGHSH and CDR2 LQKENI. Trimming at V came to 5 bases and at J to 2 bases, leaving 7 bases not matched to a gene. This CDR3 has 16 amino acids. This CDR3 reads CASSSFGLAVTDTQYF. The CDR3 DNA reads TGTGCCAGCTCATCCTTCGGACTAGCGGTCACAGATACGCAGTATTTT.

The chain couples TRBV9 to TRBJ2-2; TRBD2 agrees at 8 bases. Germline V gene sequence: CDR1 SGDLS, CDR2 YYNGEE. This CDR3 comprises 17 residues. After removal of 0 bases from V and 5 bases from J, the junction contained 9 bases not matched to a gene. The CDR3, as DNA: TGTGCCAGCAGCGTAGGCGTGGTAAGCGGGAGAACCGGGGAGCTGTTTTTT. Residues: CASSVGVVSGRTGELFF.

Relative to its sample, this clone is medium-sized (0.01 to 0.1%). This CDR3 is also generated by other DNA sequences in the sample. The chain combines TRBV19 with TRBJ1-5; 7 bases agree with TRBD1. This CDR3 is 15 amino acids long. Germline values: CDR1 LNHDA, CDR2 SQIVND (reference sequence). Trimming at V came to 3 bases and at J to 6 bases, leaving 8 bases not matched to a gene. The CDR3 is CASSILDRVGQPQHF. As DNA, the CDR3 is TGTGCCAGTAGTATTCTCGACAGGGTGGGTCAGCCCCAGCATTTT.

This clone appeared once. The chain links TRBV2 to TRBJ1-1; no clear D. This CDR3 comprises 14 residues. Per germline, CDR1 SNHLY and CDR2 FYNNEI. V lost 6 bases, J lost 4 bases, and 15 bases lay in between. The CDR3, as DNA: TGTGCCAGCAGGGGCGGAGAGACCGTCACTGAAGCTTTCTTT. Its protein product is CASRGGETVTEAFF.

The chain links TRBV15 to TRBJ2-2; D uncertain. The CDR3 has 15 amino acids. Trimming stripped 3 bases from V and 6 bases from J, with 14 bases between. Germline CDR1 and CDR2: LNHNV and YYDKDF (reference sequence). The CDR3 DNA sequence: TGTGCCACCAGCAGCTACCTTACTGGTGCCGGGGAGCTGTTTTTT. Translation: CATSSYLTGAGELFF.

This chain links TRBV29-1 with TRBJ2-1; 9 bases match TRBD1. CDR3 length: 13 residues. J gave up 3 bases and V 4 bases, and 1 base lay outside the gene matches. Germline V lookup: CDR1 SQVTM, CDR2 ANQGSEA. The CDR3 reads CSVGTGDYNEQFF. DNA for the CDR3: TGCAGCGTTGGGACAGGGGACTACAATGAGCAGTTCTTC.

This clone rates as medium-sized. This sequence joins TRBV6-4 and TRBJ1-5, with D perhaps matching TRBD1 (6 bases). Trimming removed 0 bases at V and 7 bases at J, with 7 bases between. Germline CDR1 reads MRHNA; CDR2 reads SNTAGT. CDR3 length: 13 residues. DNA for the CDR3: TGTGCCAGCAGTGACTCGGACAGCCAGCCCCAGCATTTT. The encoded protein is CASSDSDSQPQHF.

The V call is TRBV21-1, the J call TRBJ1-1. TRBV21-1 represents a pseudogene. The CDR3 covers 16 residues. Here the CDR3 reads CASSKPLSTGHTEAFF. For the CDR3, the DNA is TGTGCCAGCAGCAAACCTTTATCTACGGGGCACACTGAAGCTTTCTTT.

The V gene is TRBV4-1, the J gene TRBJ2-7; perhaps D is TRBD1 or TRBD2 (6 bases each). Trimming took 8 bases from V and 0 from J, leaving 14 bases between them. The CDR3 sequence is 14 residues long. Germline V gives CDR1 MGHRA, CDR2 YSYEKL. CDR3 protein: CASGQFGSSYEQYF. The CDR3 coding sequence is TGCGCCAGCGGACAGTTCGGGAGCTCCTACGAGCAGTACTTC.

The chain carries TRBV27 and TRBJ2-7, with 10 positions matching TRBD2. The CDR3 spans 15 residues. The germline V gene has CDR1 MNHEY and CDR2 SMNVEV (reference sequence). Trimming at V came to 4 bases and at J to 2 bases, leaving 5 bases not matched to a gene. CDR3 protein: CASSYGLAETYEQYF. CDR3 bases: TGTGCCAGCAGTTACGGACTAGCGGAAACCTACGAGCAGTACTTC.

The chain uses TRBV11-2 and TRBJ2-7, with 7 bases aligning to TRBD1. The V gene's germline CDR1 is SGHAT and CDR2 FQNNGV. The V gene end was trimmed by 4 bases and the J gene end by 1 base; junction bases not matched to a gene: 4. This CDR3 has 14 amino acids. The DNA of the CDR3 is TGTGCCAGCAGCTCAGGGGGACGGTCCTACGAGCAGTACTTC. Translating gives CASSSGGRSYEQYF. Full variable domain (missing parts from reference TRBV11-2 and TRBJ2-7): EAGVAQSPRYKIIEKRQSVAFWCNPISGHATLYWYQQILGQGPKLLIQFQNNGVVDDSQLPKDRFSAERLKGVDSTLKIQPAKLEDSAVYLCASSSGGRSYEQYFGPGTRLTVT.

This chain joins TRBV9 and TRBJ2-1; D remains unclear. The CDR3 runs to 13 residues. The V gene's germline CDR1 is SGDLS and CDR2 YYNGEE. Trimming removed 4 bases from V and 0 bases from J, with 5 bases in between. CDR3 in amino acids: CASSPSSYNEQFF. The CDR3 nucleotides are TGTGCCAGCAGCCCAAGCTCCTACAATGAGCAGTTCTTC.

V is TRBV28 and J is TRBJ1-4, with a weak D call TRBD1 (6 bases). The CDR3 contains 14 residues. Germline V CDR1 and CDR2: MDHEN, SYDVKM. V was clipped by 3 bases and J by 5 bases, with 10 bases between them. The CDR3 is CASSFRGENEKLFF. The CDR3 nucleotides read TGTGCCAGCAGTTTCAGGGGCGAGAATGAAAAACTGTTTTTT.

The chain carries TRBV28 and TRBJ2-7, with D perhaps matching TRBD2 (5 bases). V gave up 8 bases and J gave up 1 base, with 21 bases separating them. The CDR3 extends over 16 amino acids. The germline gives CDR1 MDHEN, CDR2 SYDVKM. DNA for the CDR3: TGTGCCAGCTCAAGGCCTCTCCGGGAATCGTCCTACGAGCAGTACTTC. This translates into CASSRPLRESSYEQYF.

The CDR3 reads CASSLRDRVIPEAFF. Written as DNA, the CDR3 is TGTGCCAGCAGTTTAAGGGACAGGGTAATCCCTGAAGCTTTCTTT. V and J are TRBV28 and TRBJ1-1, with 9 positions matching TRBD1. Trimming took 2 bases from V and 6 from J; bases not matched to a gene: 7. Germline CDR1 and CDR2: MDHEN and SYDVKM. This CDR3 region has 15 residues.

This clone was found many times. The chain recombines TRBV2 with TRBJ1-1, with TRBD1 as a possible D gene (5 bases). V gave up 10 bases and J gave up 7 bases, with 10 bases separating them. This CDR3 contains 10 residues. Germline CDR1 reads SNHLY; CDR2 reads FYNNEI. CDR3 nucleotides: TGTGCCATCAGCACAGGTGAAGCTTTCTTT. Its protein product is CAISTGEAFF. The full variable domain, its missing parts supplied by reference TRBV2 and TRBJ1-1, is EPEVTQTPSHQVTQMGQEVILRCVPISNHLYFYWYRQILGQKVEFLVSFYNNEISEKSEIFDDQFSVERPDGSNFTLKIRSTKLEDSAMYFCAISTGEAFFGQGTRLTVV.

This clone was observed many times. An end of the junction does not agree with germline; a read error may underlie this. The chain is built from TRBV5-6 and TRBJ2-2; 11 positions agree with TRBD1. This CDR3 region has 15 residues. Germline CDR1 is SGHDT and CDR2 is YYEEEE. The CDR3 sequence is CASSLDRGLGGELFF. CDR3 nucleotide sequence: TGTGCCAGCAGTTTGGACAGGGGGCTTGGCGGGGAGCTGTTTTTT. The full variable domain, with the rest looked up from reference TRBV5-6 and TRBJ2-2, is DAGVTQSPTHLIKTRGQQVTLRCSPKSGHDTVSWYQQALGQGPQFIFQYYEEEERQRGNFPDRFSGHQFPNYSSELNVNALLLGDSALYLCASSLDRGLGGELFFGEGSRLTVL.

V gene TRBV25-1 combines with J gene TRBJ2-7, with D perhaps given as TRBD1 or TRBD2 (5 bases each). From germline, CDR1 is MGHDK and CDR2 SYGVNS. The CDR3 consists of 15 residues. Trimming took 0 bases from V and 5 from J, leaving 14 bases between them. The CDR3 spells CASSEYPGPGDEQYF. The DNA of the CDR3 is TGTGCCAGCAGTGAATACCCGGGACCCGGGGACGAGCAGTACTTC.

The J gene is TRBJ2-7, the V gene TRBV6-1; 11 bases agree with TRBD1. TRBJ2-1 matches the DNA end more closely, so the J call is doubtful. Per the germline V gene, CDR1 is MNHNS and CDR2 is SASEGT. The length of the CDR3 is 14 residues. CDR3 protein: CASSDGTGGNEQFF. The CDR3 nucleotides read TGTGCCAGCAGTGACGGGACAGGGGGCAATGAGCAGTTCTTC.

This chain joins TRBV6-6 and TRBJ1-3, with D uncertain. The CDR3 contains 12 residues. Germline CDR1 MNHNY, CDR2 SVGAGI (reference sequence). Deletions cut 5 bases from V and 4 bases from J, with 6 bases between. The CDR3 sequence: CASSGTGNTIYF. The DNA of the CDR3 is TGTGCCAGCAGTGGAACGGGAAACACCATATATTTT.

Note on this clone: Other DNA sequences in the sample encode the same CDR3. The J gene is TRBJ2-7, the V gene TRBV6-1; D not resolved. The CDR3 is 11 residues long. The germline V gene encodes CDR1 MNHNS and CDR2 SASEGT. V was cut by 3 bases and J by 4 bases, with 4 bases left in between. CDR3 in DNA: TGTGCCAGCAGTGAGGGGTACGAGCAGTACTTC. It is translated as CASSEGYEQYF.

The chain uses TRBV27 and TRBJ2-2; TRBD1 might be the D (5 bases). CDR1 is MNHEY and CDR2 is SMNVEV in the germline V gene (reference sequence). V shed 1 base and J shed 4 bases, with 10 bases lying between them. The CDR3 extends over 15 amino acids. CDR3 sequence: CASSLLKGVTGELFF. As DNA, the CDR3 is TGTGCCAGCAGTTTATTGAAAGGGGTCACCGGGGAGCTGTTTTTT.